These T cell receptor beta chains were read from a single sample in a study of STAT5B mutations in CD4+ large granular lymphocyte leukemia. This table comes from immunoSEQ multiplex PCR, and its TCRdb copy is limited to in-frame clones, with some not included. The sample lists tens of thousands of clones, less than 85% occurring once. The sequenced sample was CD4+ T cells from blood buffy coats. Every receptor here comes from a human donor in good health. Both conserved end residues are part of each CDR3. A D gene is named only where the DNA matches it firmly. Rows give clone size only sometimes, using once, few, many, or a class for an expanded clone.

. TRBJ2-2 . TRBV5-1 TGCGCCAGCAGCTTGGAAGGTAACACCGGGGAGCTGTTTTTT CASSLEGNTGELFF
. TRBJ1-1 . TRBV6-6 TGTGCCAGCAGCCCTGGAGCTTTCTTT CASSPGAFF
. TRBJ1-2 TRBD1 TRBV7-2 TGTGCCAGCAGTCCTGGACAGGGGGCGAGGGGCTACACCTTC CASSPGQGARGYTF
. TRBJ2-1 TRBD1 TRBV5-1 TGCGCCAGCCACGGGACAGGATCTTACAATGAGCAGTTCTTC CASHGTGSYNEQFF
. TRBJ1-2 . TRBV9 TGTGCCAGCAGCGTAGGTGGGGACAACTATGGCTACACCTTC CASSVGGDNYGYTF
. TRBJ1-5 . TRBV30 TGTGCCTGCCAAGGGGTCCAATTTCAGCCCCAGCATTTT CACQGVQFQPQHF
. TRBJ1-5 . TRBV7-2 TGTGCCAGCAGTCACGGTTTCAATCAGCCCCAGCATTTT CASSHGFNQPQHF
. TRBJ2-1 . TRBV29-1 TGCAGCGTTGTCGGGGGCATCTCCTACAATGAGCAGTTCTTC CSVVGGISYNEQFF
. TRBJ1-1 . TRBV29-1 TGCAGCGTTGAAGAGGGAAAGGGCTTAAACACTGAAGCTTTCTTT CSVEEGKGLNTEAFF
. TRBJ2-2 . TRBV18 TGTGCCAGCTCACCAGGGCGTGCGGCCGGGGAGCTGTTTTTT CASSPGRAAGELFF
. TRBJ2-7 . TRBV6-5 TGTGCCAGCAGTTACGGGGGGGCTAACTACGAGCAGTACTTC CASSYGGANYEQYF
. TRBJ1-1 . TRBV15 TGTGCCACCAGTAGCCTCCGAGGGACTGAAGCTTTCTTT CATSSLRGTEAFF
. TRBJ1-2 TRBD1 TRBV19 TGTGCCAGTACAAAAGGACAGGGGGGAGGCTATGGCTACACCTTC CASTKGQGGGYGYTF
. TRBJ1-1 . TRBV11-3 TGTGCCAGCAGCTTAGTGGGGGCGCGATCCACTGAAGCTTTCTTT CASSLVGARSTEAFF
. TRBJ2-5 . TRBV7-6 TGTGCCACGAGACAGCGAGGGCAAGAGACCCAGTACTTC CATRQRGQETQYF
few TRBJ1-5 TRBD1 TRBV6-1 TGTGCCAGCAGTGCCGGGACAGGGGGCGGGGGTCAGCCCCAGCATTTT CASSAGTGGGGQPQHF
. TRBJ1-5 . TRBV4-3 TGCGCCAGCAGTCAATCGGGGGGGGCACATCAGCCCCAGCATTTT CASSQSGGAHQPQHF
. TRBJ2-1 TRBD2 TRBV5-1 TGCGCCAGCACCTACTCCGGACTAGCGGGAGTTTACAATGAGCAGTTCTTC CASTYSGLAGVYNEQFF
. TRBJ2-5 . TRBV7-6 TGTGCCAGCAGCTTAGGTCTGGGTCAGGGCCAAGAGACCCAGTACTTC CASSLGLGQGQETQYF
. TRBJ2-5 TRBD1 TRBV5-1 TGCGCCAGCAGCACCGGACAGGCCCAAGAGACCCAGTACTTC CASSTGQAQETQYF
. TRBJ2-1 TRBD2 TRBV5-1 TGCGCCAGCAGCTTGTTTTCGCTAGCGGGCCTTAGTGAGCAGTTCTTC CASSLFSLAGLSEQFF
. TRBJ2-5 TRBD2 TRBV5-1 TGCGCCAGCAGCTTGGCCCCGACTAGCGCCCAAGAGACCCAGTACTTC CASSLAPTSAQETQYF
. TRBJ1-1 . TRBV6-5 TGTGCCAGCATCAAGGCAGGGAACACTGAAGCTTTCTTT CASIKAGNTEAFF
. TRBJ2-7 TRBD1 TRBV5-6 TGTGCCAGCAGTTACAGGGGGCTGGCCTCCTACGAGCAGTACTTC CASSYRGLASYEQYF
. TRBJ1-2 TRBD1 TRBV4-3 TGCGCCAGCAGCCAAGATTATGACAGGGTAAACTATGGCTACACCTTC CASSQDYDRVNYGYTF
. TRBJ2-1 TRBD2 TRBV13 TGTGCCAGCAGTTTAGGGTCGGTAGCGGGAGTTTATGAGCAGTTCTTC CASSLGSVAGVYEQFF
. TRBJ1-1 . TRBV7-9 TGTGCCAGCAGCTTTGGGGTAGCGGGCACTGAAGCTTTCTTT CASSFGVAGTEAFF
. TRBJ1-6 . TRBV9 TGTGCCAGCGCTAAAGGGCACCGGGAACCCCTCCACTTT CASAKGHREPLHF
. TRBJ2-7 TRBD2 TRBV29-1 TGCAGCGTTAGAAGCGGGAACTACGAGCAGTACTTC CSVRSGNYEQYF
. TRBJ2-7 . TRBV23-1 TGCGCCAGCAGTCCCTTCTCCCCCGGGACACAAAACCAGCCTACGACTCATGAGCAGTACTTC CASSPFSPGTQNQPTTHEQYF
. TRBJ1-1 . TRBV12-5 TGTGCTAGTGTCAACAGGGAAATCCAGGCTTTCTTT CASVNREIQAFF
once TRBJ2-7 . TRBV11-2 TGTGCCAGCAGCTTACGGGGCGGGAAAAGGTACGAGCAGTACTTC CASSLRGGKRYEQYF
. TRBJ1-5 . TRBV27 TGTGCCAGCAAAGCCCAACAGGGACCATCAGGGCCCCAGCATTTT CASKAQQGPSGPQHF
. TRBJ2-1 . TRBV5-1 TGCGCCAGCAGCTTGGCAGCCGGGACTCCGGGATACAATGAGCAGTTCTTC CASSLAAGTPGYNEQFF
. TRBJ2-6 . TRBV7-2 TGTGCCAGCAGCTTAAGGCAGGGTCGTGGGGCCAACGTCCTGACTTTC CASSLRQGRGANVLTF
. TRBJ2-3 . TRBV27 TGTGCCAGCAGTTTATCAGGGCAGAGCACAGATACGCAGTATTTT CASSLSGQSTDTQYF
once TRBJ2-7 . TRBV14 TGTGCCAGCAGCCGTCTTGGGACGGTAGGGTACGAGCAGTACTTC CASSRLGTVGYEQYF
. TRBJ2-7 TRBD1 TRBV7-8 TGTGCCAGCAGCTTTAGACAGGGGGCCAACGAGCAGTACTTC CASSFRQGANEQYF
. TRBJ2-2 . TRBV19 TGTGCCAGTAGTATACAGGGGATGGGCGCCGGGGAGCTGTTTTTT CASSIQGMGAGELFF
once TRBJ2-7 TRBD1 TRBV5-1 TGCGCCAGCAGCCATATCCCGACAGGGGACGGCGAGCAGTACTTC CASSHIPTGDGEQYF
. TRBJ1-4 . TRBV7-8 TGTGCCAGCAGCTTAGGGCAGAGGAGTGAAAAACTGTTTTTT CASSLGQRSEKLFF
. TRBJ2-2 . TRBV7-6 TGTGCCAGCAGCTTAGGGGGGCCGGGAGAAAAGACCGGGGAGCTGTTTTTT CASSLGGPGEKTGELFF
. TRBJ2-1 TRBD2 TRBV7-6 TGTGCCAGCAGCCTCACCCCTTTCGCGGGGGACAATGAGCAGTTCTTC CASSLTPFAGDNEQFF
. TRBJ2-3 . TRBV18 TGTGCCAGCTCGCCACTTGGGGTGGGAGATACGCAGTATTTT CASSPLGVGDTQYF
. TRBJ1-1 . TRBV7-6 TGTGCCAGCAGCTTAACCAAGAACACTGAAGCTTTCTTT CASSLTKNTEAFF